The clone carrying this T cell receptor (beta chain) was observed a few times. As yet, its antigen is unknown. The TCR library protocol attached unique molecular identifiers to the individual cDNA molecules. From the 5' RACE reads, TCRdb called clonotypes with MiXCR, one entry per CDR3 protein. The sample yields under 85,000 distinct CDR3 sequences, roughly 13% seen once. The data stem from a study of early T cells in non-severe SARS-CoV-2 infection. Study results and limitations: A preference for anti-spike CD8 responses marked VDJdb matching, which missed private and CD4 specificities.

The CDR3 extends over 14 amino acids. The V end was cut by 0 bases, the J end by 1 base, with 6 bases between. The germline gives CDR1 MNHEY, CDR2 SVGAGI. Sequencing was done on a sample of whole blood. The sequence was obtained from an adult who was a healthcare worker with PCR-confirmed SARS-CoV-2 infection or an uninfected control (not recorded which). V usage is TRBV6-5 and J usage is TRBJ2-5, with D perhaps TRBD2 (5 bases). The CDR3 sequence: CASSYSRGQETQYF. CDR3 DNA sequence: TGTGCCAGCAGTTACTCACGGGGCCAAGAGACCCAGTACTTC.